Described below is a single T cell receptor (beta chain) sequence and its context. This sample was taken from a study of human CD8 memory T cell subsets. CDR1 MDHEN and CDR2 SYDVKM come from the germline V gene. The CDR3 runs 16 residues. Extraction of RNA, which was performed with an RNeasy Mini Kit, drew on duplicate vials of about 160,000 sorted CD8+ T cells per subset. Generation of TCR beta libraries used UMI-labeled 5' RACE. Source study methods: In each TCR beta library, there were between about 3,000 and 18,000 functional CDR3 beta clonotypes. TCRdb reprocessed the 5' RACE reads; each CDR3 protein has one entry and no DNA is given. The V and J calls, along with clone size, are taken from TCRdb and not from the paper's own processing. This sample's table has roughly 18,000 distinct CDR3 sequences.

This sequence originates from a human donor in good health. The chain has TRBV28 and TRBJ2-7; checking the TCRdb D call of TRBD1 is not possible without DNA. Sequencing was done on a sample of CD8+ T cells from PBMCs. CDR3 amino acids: CASSLMSGTGSYEQYF.